These 16 T cell receptor beta chains were sequenced from one sample in a study of control samples from healthy donors and cancer patients. The data were produced by immunoSEQ multiplex PCR, yet TCRdb's version contains in-frame clones alone and is incomplete. There are tens of thousands of clones in the sample; approximately 94% occur only once, and around 2.8% lies in the top ten. The material sequenced was blood. The source of these receptors is a woman in her thirties in good health.

The chain has TRBV7-9 and TRBJ2-3; D is possibly TRBD2 (5 bases). The CDR3 spans 15 residues. Germline CDR1 and CDR2: SEHNR and FQNEAQ (reference sequence). The V gene lost 7 bases and the J gene lost 4 bases, with 18 bases spanning the gap. This CDR3 reads CASNTPGLSADTQYF. The CDR3 coding sequence is TGTGCCAGCAACACACCCGGACTCTCAGCAGATACGCAGTATTTT.

The chain combines TRBV27 with TRBJ2-1; D perhaps matches TRBD1 (6 bases). This CDR3 is built from 13 residues. Looked up from germline, CDR1 is MNHEY and CDR2 is SMNVEV (reference sequence). V gave up 6 bases and J gave up 4 bases, with 10 bases separating them. The CDR3 sequence is CASSLGQYNEQFF. The CDR3 DNA reads TGTGCCAGCAGCCTTGGACAGTACAATGAGCAGTTCTTC.

The J gene is TRBJ1-6, the V gene TRBV27; 8 bases align to TRBD1. Germline CDR1 MNHEY, CDR2 SMNVEV (reference sequence). The CDR3 sequence is 17 residues long. V dropped 6 bases and J dropped 0; count of bases not matched to a gene: 7. CDR3 in amino acids: CASSQRTGGSYNSPLHF. The DNA of the CDR3 is TGTGCCAGCAGCCAAAGAACAGGGGGCTCCTATAATTCACCCCTCCACTTT.

In its sample, this clone was seen once. The CDR3 region has the DNA TGTGCCAGCAGGGGAGGCGGCAGGGGGACCTACGAGCAGTACGTC. Protein: CASRGGGRGTYEQYV. J is TRBJ2-7 and V is TRBV2, with D maybe TRBD1 (7 bases). V shed 6 bases and J shed 2 bases, with 17 bases lying between them. This CDR3 has 15 residues. Germline V CDR1 and CDR2: SNHLY, FYNNEI.

The chain uses TRBV5-4 and TRBJ1-1; the match to TRBD1 covers 7 bases. V gave up 5 bases and J gave up 0 bases; unmatched junction bases: 13. Germline CDR1 SGHNT, CDR2 YYREEE (reference sequence). This CDR3 spans 17 amino acids. CDR3 sequence: CASRQRPGTVMNTEAFF. The CDR3 DNA reads as TGTGCCAGCAGACAGAGACCGGGGACAGTTATGAACACTGAAGCTTTCTTT.

This chain uses TRBV7-9 with TRBJ2-1, with D unresolved. The CDR3 extends over 11 amino acids. V was shortened by 1 base and J by 13 bases, with 8 bases between the two germline ends. Germline CDR1 SEHNR, CDR2 FQNEAQ (reference sequence). This CDR3 is CASSLGHLQFF. The DNA of the CDR3 is TGTGCCAGCAGCTTAGGGCACCTTCAGTTCTTC.

V usage is TRBV5-4 and J usage is TRBJ1-1, with unresolved D. Looked up from germline, CDR1 is SGHNT and CDR2 is YYREEE (reference sequence). Trimming pared 5 bases from V and 0 bases from J, leaving 5 bases between. The CDR3 sequence is 12 residues long. The CDR3 sequence is CASSIMNTEAFF. In nucleotides, the CDR3 is TGTGCCAGCAGTATAATGAACACTGAAGCTTTCTTT. Based on the CDR3 plus reference TRBV5-4 and TRBJ1-1, the full variable domain is ETGVTQSPTHLIKTRGQQVTLRCSSQSGHNTVSWYQQALGQGPQFIFQYYREEENGRGNFPPRFSGLQFPNYSSELNVNALELDDSALYLCASSIMNTEAFFGQGTRLTVV.

The CDR3 loop is CASSLLGQGSLSDQYF. The CDR3 nucleotides read TGCGCCAGCAGCTTGCTCGGACAGGGAAGTTTGTCCGACCAGTACTTC. This chain joins TRBV5-1 and TRBJ2-5; 8 bases line up with TRBD1. The CDR3 is 16 residues long. The V gene's germline CDR1 is SGHRS and CDR2 YFSETQ. The trim removed 1 base at V and 10 bases at J, leaving 15 bases unmatched.

This clone was observed a few times. This chain connects TRBV5-5 to TRBJ2-2; D is unclear. This CDR3 contains 16 residues. The V and J ends lost 0 bases and 1 base respectively, with 10 bases between them. CDR1 is SGHKS and CDR2 is YYEKEE in the germline V gene (reference sequence). CDR3 sequence: CASSLVAQRNTGELFF. DNA of the CDR3: TGTGCCAGCAGCTTGGTTGCTCAACGGAACACCGGGGAGCTGTTTTTT.

The rearrangement uses TRBV6-5 and TRBJ2-2; no firm D call. In germline, CDR1 is MNHEY, CDR2 SVGAGI. The CDR3 contains 15 residues. V gave up 10 bases and J gave up 1 base, with 16 bases separating them. CDR3 coding DNA: TGTGCCACACAGTCAGGACGGATGAACACCGGGGAGCTGTTTTTT. It codes for CATQSGRMNTGELFF.

The chain uses TRBV5-1 and TRBJ1-1; D unresolved. Trimming took 1 base from V and 1 from J, leaving 8 bases between them. CDR3 length: 14 amino acids. CDR1 and CDR2 (germline): SGHRS, YFSETQ. The CDR3 DNA reads as TGCGCCAGCAGCTTGAGTCCAGGGAACACTGAAGCTTTCTTT. This codes for CASSLSPGNTEAFF.

This chain links TRBV30 with TRBJ2-1, with TRBD2 identical over 8 bases. The V gene end was trimmed by 0 bases and the J gene end by 4 bases; junction bases not matched to a gene: 8. This CDR3 comprises 16 residues. Germline loops: CDR1 GTSNPN, CDR2 SVGIG (reference sequence). The chain's CDR3 is CAWSVLQRGYYNEQFF. The CDR3 DNA sequence: TGTGCCTGGAGTGTACTACAGCGGGGGTATTACAATGAGCAGTTCTTC.

The DNA of the CDR3 is TGTGCCAGCTCATCCATGGTCGACACTGAAGCTTTCTTT. It is translated as CASSSMVDTEAFF. This chain links TRBV18 with TRBJ1-1; D unclear. With 5 bases removed from V and 3 bases from J, the gap between germline ends came to 10 bases. CDR3 length: 13 residues. Germline assignment: CDR1 KGHSH and CDR2 LQKENI.

V and J are TRBV2 and TRBJ1-2; the D is unclear. The germline CDR1 and CDR2 sequences are SNHLY and FYNNEI. The ends were cut back, 1 base at V and 4 bases at J, with 4 bases in the middle. CDR3 length: 12 amino acids. As DNA, the CDR3 is TGTGCCAGCAGTGAAGGGGGCTATGGCTACACCTTC. Translated: CASSEGGYGYTF.

This chain connects TRBV30 to TRBJ1-2, with 7 bases lining up with TRBD1. The CDR3 spans 13 residues. The germline CDR1 and CDR2 sequences are GTSNPN and SVGIG (reference sequence). Trimming at V came to 2 bases and at J to 8 bases, leaving 8 bases not matched to a gene. The chain's CDR3 is CAWSFDRVRGYTF. CDR3 DNA sequence: TGTGCCTGGAGTTTCGACAGGGTAAGAGGCTACACCTTC.

This chain joins TRBV19 and TRBJ2-7; D is perhaps TRBD2 (6 bases). The CDR3 totals 12 residues. Germline CDR1 reads LNHDA; CDR2 reads SQIVND (reference sequence). The V gene lost 3 bases and the J gene lost 3 bases, with 6 bases spanning the gap. The CDR3 sequence is CASSMRGYEQYF. CDR3 DNA sequence: TGTGCCAGTAGTATGCGGGGCTACGAGCAGTACTTC.